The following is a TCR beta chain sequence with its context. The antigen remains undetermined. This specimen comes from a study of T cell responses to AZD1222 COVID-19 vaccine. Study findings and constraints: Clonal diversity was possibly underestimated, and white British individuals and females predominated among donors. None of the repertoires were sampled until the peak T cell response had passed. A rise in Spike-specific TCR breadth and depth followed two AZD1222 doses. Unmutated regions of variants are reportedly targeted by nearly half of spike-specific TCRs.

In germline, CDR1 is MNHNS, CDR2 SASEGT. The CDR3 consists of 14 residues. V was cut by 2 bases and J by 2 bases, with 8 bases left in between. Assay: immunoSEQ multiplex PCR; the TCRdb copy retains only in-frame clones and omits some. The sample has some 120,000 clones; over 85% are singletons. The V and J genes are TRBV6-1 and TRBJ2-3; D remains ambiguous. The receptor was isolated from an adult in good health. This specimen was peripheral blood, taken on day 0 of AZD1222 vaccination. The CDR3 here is CASSEPGYTDTQYF. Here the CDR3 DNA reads TGTGCCAGCAGTGAACCCGGATACACAGATACGCAGTATTTT.